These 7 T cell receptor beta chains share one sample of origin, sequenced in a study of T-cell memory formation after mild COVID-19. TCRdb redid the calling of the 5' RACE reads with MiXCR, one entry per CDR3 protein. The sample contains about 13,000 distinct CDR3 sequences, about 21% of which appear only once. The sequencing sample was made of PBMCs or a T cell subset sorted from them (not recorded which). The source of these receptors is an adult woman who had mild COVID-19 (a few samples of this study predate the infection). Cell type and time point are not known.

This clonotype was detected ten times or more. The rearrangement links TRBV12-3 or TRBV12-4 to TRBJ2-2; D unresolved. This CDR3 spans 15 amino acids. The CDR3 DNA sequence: TGTGCGTCTCAATTCGCAAGGTTTTCTTCCGGGGAGCTGTTTTTT. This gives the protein CASQFARFSSGELFF.

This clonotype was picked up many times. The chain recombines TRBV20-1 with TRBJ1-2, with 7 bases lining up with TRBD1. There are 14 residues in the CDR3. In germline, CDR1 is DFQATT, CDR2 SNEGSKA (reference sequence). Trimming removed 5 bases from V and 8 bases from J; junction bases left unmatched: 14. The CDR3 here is CSAPPDRVLRGYTF. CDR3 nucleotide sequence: TGCAGTGCTCCCCCTGACAGGGTTCTAAGGGGCTACACCTTC.

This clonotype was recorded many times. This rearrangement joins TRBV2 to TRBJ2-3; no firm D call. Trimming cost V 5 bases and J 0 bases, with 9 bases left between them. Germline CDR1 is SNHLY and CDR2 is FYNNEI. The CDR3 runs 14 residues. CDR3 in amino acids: CASSSLGSTDTQYF. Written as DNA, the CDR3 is TGTGCCAGCAGTAGCCTAGGAAGCACAGATACGCAGTATTTT.

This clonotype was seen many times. The CDR3 loop reads CASSQDSLLSYEQYF. CDR3 bases: TGCGCCAGCAGCCAGGACAGCCTTCTCTCCTACGAGCAGTACTTC. The rearrangement joins TRBV4-1 to TRBJ2-7; TRBD1 might be the D (6 bases). Trimming shortened V by 3 bases and J by 0 bases, and 12 bases separated the two germline ends. Per the germline V gene, CDR1 is MGHRA and CDR2 is YSYEKL. The CDR3 runs to 15 residues.

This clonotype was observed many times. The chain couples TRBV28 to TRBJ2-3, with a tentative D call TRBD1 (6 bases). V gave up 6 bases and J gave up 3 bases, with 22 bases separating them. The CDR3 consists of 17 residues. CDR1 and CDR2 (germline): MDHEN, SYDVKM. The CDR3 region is CASSQITTGTGTDTQYF. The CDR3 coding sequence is TGTGCCAGCAGCCAAATTACCACAGGGACGGGGACAGATACGCAGTATTTT.

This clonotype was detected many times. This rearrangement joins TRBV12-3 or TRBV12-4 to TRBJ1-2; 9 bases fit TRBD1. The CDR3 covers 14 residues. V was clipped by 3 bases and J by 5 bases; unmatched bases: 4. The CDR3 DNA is TGTGCCAGCAGTTTTTACGGGACAGGGTATGGCTACACCTTC. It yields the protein CASSFYGTGYGYTF.

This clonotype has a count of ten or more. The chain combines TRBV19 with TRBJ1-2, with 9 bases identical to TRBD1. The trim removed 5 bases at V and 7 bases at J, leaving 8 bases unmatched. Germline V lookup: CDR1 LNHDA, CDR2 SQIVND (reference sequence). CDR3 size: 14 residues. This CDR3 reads CASSLRTGDFGYTF. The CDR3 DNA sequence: TGTGCCAGTAGTTTAAGGACAGGGGACTTTGGCTACACCTTC.